This paragraph covers one T cell receptor beta chain sequence. What it binds is unknown. Assay used: immunoSEQ multiplex PCR; TCRdb lists only in-frame clones, some missing. The profile shows tens of thousands of clones, roughly 80% of them singletons. The record originates from a study of OX40 agonist ivuxolimab in advanced cancers. Background on the study: Cancers in dose escalation were hepatocellular, melanoma, renal cell and head and neck. Three patients had partial responses: one hepatocellular carcinoma, two cutaneous melanoma. Study-level points and caveats: At 0.1 to 3.0 mg/kg and by week 6, clonal expansion occurred in CD4+ and CD8+ blood T cells.

V shed 4 bases and J shed 7 bases, with 18 bases lying between them. The CDR3 consists of 15 residues. Germline V CDR1 and CDR2: SGDLS, YYNGEE. The sample here was CD4+ or CD8+ T cells sorted from blood, taken in a trial of the OX40 agonist ivuxolimab. This sequence originates from an adult with an advanced solid tumor such as melanoma, head and neck, liver or kidney cancer. V usage is TRBV9 and J usage is TRBJ2-1; D gene unclear. This chain's CDR3 is CASSIEGTDSNEQFF. The CDR3 coding sequence is TGTGCCAGCAGCATAGAAGGAACGGATTCGAATGAGCAGTTCTTC.